This T cell receptor beta chain was obtained from a study of shared clonotypes between healthy human individuals. On the study more broadly: Researchers assigned three CD4 naive, three CD4 memory, two CD8 naive and one CD8 memory plate to each donor. Findings and limits, study-wide: Clonotypes shared by all four donors outscored non-shared clonotypes in generation probability. Larger estimated richness was generally recorded for naive subsets relative to memory subsets.

Libraries were prepared by immunoSEQ multiplex PCR; TCRdb keeps only in-frame clonotypes and omits some of them. The sample gives some 1,600,000 clones, roughly 98% of which show up once; about 0.42% is in the top ten. Deletions cut 4 bases from V and 6 bases from J, with 16 bases between. The CDR3 extends over 14 amino acids. Germline V gives CDR1 ENHRY, CDR2 SYGVKD. As concerns this clone: Its antigen is undetermined.

J is TRBJ2-7 and V is TRBV10-3; a possible D gene is TRBD2 (6 bases). The clonotype comes from a young man in good health. The material sequenced was naive CD4+ T cells sorted from blood. Subset of the sample: CD45RA+ positively selected. CDR3 DNA: TGTGCCATCAGTGTTGTGGCGGGAATCGGCGAGCAGTACTTC. Protein: CAISVVAGIGEQYF.